Following are 32 T cell receptor beta chains from one sample sequenced in a study of tumor and adjacent non-tumor tissue in lung cancer. Three rounds of nested PCR, following a modified ARM-PCR protocol, produced the TCRbeta library. TCRdb independently ran MiXCR on the multiplex PCR reads; one entry per CDR3 protein. The repertoire consists of about 100,000 distinct CDR3 sequences, with over 55% occurring once and the leading ten covering 15% to 20%. The template was RNA from unsorted bulk tissue. The normal lung tissue was taken more than 3 cm from the tumor edge. The sample taken for sequencing was distant non-tumor lung tissue. The receptor source for this set is a man younger than 40 with non-small cell lung cancer.

This clonotype has a count of ten or more. J is TRBJ2-1 and V is TRBV29-1; D is possibly TRBD1 (5 bases). V lost 4 bases, J lost 4 bases, and 11 bases lay in between. The V gene's germline CDR1 is SQVTM and CDR2 ANQGSEA. The CDR3 has 13 residues. CDR3 DNA sequence: TGCAGCGTTGCGGATAGGGGATACAATGAGCAGTTCTTC. It specifies CSVADRGYNEQFF.

The genes are TRBV20-1 and TRBJ1-3, with 7 bases fitting TRBD1. Germline loops: CDR1 DFQATT, CDR2 SNEGSKA (reference sequence). The CDR3 contains 14 residues. The V segment lost 8 bases and the J segment 0 bases; nucleotides outside the gene matches: 7. This CDR3 is CSTMGTVSGNTIYF. The DNA for the CDR3 is TGCAGTACTATGGGGACAGTCTCTGGAAACACCATATATTTT.

CDR3 protein: CGNSSDREGPDEKLFF. CDR3 DNA: TGTGGCAACAGCTCGGACAGGGAAGGGCCTGATGAAAAACTGTTTTTT. This sequence joins TRBV7-9 and TRBJ1-4; TRBD1 matches 8 bases. The CDR3 is 16 amino acids. Germline-derived CDR1 and CDR2 are SEHNR and FQNEAQ (reference sequence).

This clonotype was seen only a few times. It may be a read error: a sequence one base away is much more abundant. CDR3 sequence (DNA): TGTACCAGCACCTTCTACCGGGACAGTTCCTACGAGCAGTACTTC. It is translated as CTSTFYRDSSYEQYF. The chain uses TRBV11-1 and TRBJ2-7; 7 bases match TRBD1. The CDR3 length is 15 residues. From germline, CDR1 is SGHAT and CDR2 FQDESV (reference sequence).

This rearrangement joins TRBV2 to TRBJ2-7, with D unclear. The V and J ends lost 10 bases and 5 bases respectively, with 21 bases between them. The germline V gene encodes CDR1 SNHLY and CDR2 FYNNEI. The CDR3 runs 14 residues. Written as DNA, the CDR3 is TGTGCCACAGTTGCCCGAAGGGATAGAAACGAGCAGTACTTC. Amino acids: CATVARRDRNEQYF.

This clonotype was observed a handful of times. This may be a read error, as it is one base from a much larger clone. J is TRBJ2-5 and V is TRBV4-1, with D perhaps matching TRBD1 (8 bases). Germline values: CDR1 MGHRA, CDR2 YSYEKL. CDR3 size: 15 residues. V was trimmed by 4 bases and J by 4 bases, leaving 16 bases between them. CDR3 loop: CASSLITGGGETQYF. CDR3 nucleotides: TGCGCCAGCAGCCTGATTACAGGGGGGGGAGAGACCCAGTACTTC.

Comments on this clonotype: One end of the junction varies from germline; a read error may be responsible. The rearrangement joins TRBV11-2 to TRBJ2-3, with D maybe TRBD1 (5 bases). Germline V lookup: CDR1 SGHAT, CDR2 FQNNGV. The CDR3 is made up of 14 amino acids. The CDR3 DNA sequence: TGTGCCAGCAGCTTAGCGATTGGCACAGGTACGCAGTATTTT. Its translation is CASSLAIGTGTQYF.

In regard to this clonotype: A much larger clone lies a single base off, so this may be a read error. V and J are TRBV6-6 and TRBJ2-3; D gene ambiguous. CDR3 length: 16 residues. CDR1 MNHNY and CDR2 SVGAGI come from the germline V gene (reference sequence). With 7 bases removed from V and 1 base from J, the gap between germline ends came to 18 bases. CDR3 loop: CASNQPVAWGTDTQYF. CDR3 DNA: TGTGCCAGCAACCAACCCGTGGCGTGGGGCACAGATACGCAGTATTTT.

With regard to this clonotype: A read error may explain this, as a much larger clone is one base away. V and J are TRBV24-1 and TRBJ1-2, with 7 bases matching TRBD1. The CDR3 covers 16 residues. Germline CDR1 KGHDR, CDR2 SFDVKD. The CDR3 DNA is TGTGCCATCAGTGATCACGGGACAGATGACTTCTATGGCTACACCTTC. Amino acid sequence: CAISDHGTDDFYGYTF.

Notes on this clonotype: The junction and the germline gene differ at one end; a read error may be behind it. The chain carries TRBV24-1 and TRBJ1-2; D not resolved. Germline loops: CDR1 KGHDR, CDR2 SFDVKD. The CDR3 totals 14 residues. The CDR3 loop reads CATGDNTKNYGYTF. The CDR3 coding sequence is TGTGCCACCGGTGATAACACTAAAAACTATGGCTACACCTTC.

The gene calls are TRBV4-1 and TRBJ2-7; no clear D gene. Trimming took off 3 bases at V and 5 bases at J, with 17 bases between the two ends. The length of the CDR3 is 15 residues. Germline V gene sequence: CDR1 MGHRA, CDR2 YSYEKL. The CDR3 sequence is CASSQVGDNVHEQYF. The CDR3 DNA follows: TGCGCCAGCAGCCAGGTTGGAGACAACGTTCACGAGCAGTACTTC.

Only a few counts were recorded for this clonotype. This sequence may be a read error, since a much larger clone differs from it by one base. The J gene is TRBJ2-7, the V gene TRBV20-1; TRBD1 matches 7 bases. Germline CDR1 DFQATT, CDR2 SNEGSKA (reference sequence). Unmatched junction bases numbered 8, after V lost 6 bases and J lost 3 bases. The CDR3 runs 13 residues. CDR3 region: CSATWDSSYEQYF. CDR3 coding DNA: TGCAGTGCAACCTGGGACAGTAGCTACGAGCAGTACTTC.

The chain couples TRBV30 to TRBJ2-4; 9 bases are shared with TRBD1. This CDR3 region has 13 residues. Germline CDR1 reads GTSNPN; CDR2 reads SVGIG (reference sequence). J gave up 8 bases and V 3 bases, and 5 bases lay outside the gene matches. CDR3 in amino acids: CAWRVQGADIQYF. DNA for the CDR3: TGTGCCTGGAGAGTACAGGGGGCGGACATTCAGTACTTC. Variable domain in full (rest from reference TRBV30 and TRBJ2-4): SQTIHQWPATLVQPVGSPLSLECTVEGTSNPNLYWYRQAAGRGLQLLFYSVGIGQISSEVPQNLSASRPQDRQFILSSKKLLLSDSGFYLCAWRVQGADIQYFGAGTRLSVL.

In this sample, this clonotype turned up many times. This chain links TRBV20-1 with TRBJ1-2, with TRBD1 matching over 9 bases. The CDR3 runs to 16 residues. Trimming removed 0 bases from V and 0 bases from J; junction bases left unmatched: 5. Germline-derived CDR1 and CDR2 are DFQATT and SNEGSKA (reference sequence). The CDR3, as DNA: TGCAGTGCTAGAGATACCGGGACAGGGACTAACTATGGCTACACCTTC. Translation gives CSARDTGTGTNYGYTF.

With regard to this clonotype: Germline and junction disagree at one end, which may indicate a read error. This chain joins TRBV11-1 and TRBJ2-2, with TRBD1 identical over 8 bases. This CDR3 contains 15 residues. Germline assignment: CDR1 SGHAT and CDR2 FQDESV (reference sequence). CDR3 sequence: CSSSPGTQGAGELFF. CDR3 nucleotides: TGTTCCAGCAGCCCAGGCACACAGGGGGCCGGGGAGCTGTTTTTT.

This clonotype was seen more than once but under ten times. This may arise from a read error, as a much more abundant clone is one base away. The rearrangement uses TRBV6-6 and TRBJ2-3; D might be TRBD2 (6 bases). Germline V gene data show CDR1 as MNHNY and CDR2 as SVGAGI (reference sequence). CDR3 length: 14 amino acids. CDR3 region: CGSSYSGSTDTQYF. CDR3 bases: TGTGGCAGCAGTTACAGCGGGAGCACAGATACGCAGTATTTT.

CDR3 protein: CSVVMVWEQYF. The DNA for the CDR3 is TGCAGCGTTGTCATGGTATGGGAGCAGTACTTC. The gene calls are TRBV29-1 and TRBJ2-7; D remains ambiguous. V dropped 4 bases and J dropped 7 bases, with 11 bases sitting between them. The germline V gene encodes CDR1 SQVTM and CDR2 ANQGSEA. The CDR3 extends over 11 amino acids.

The chain is built from TRBV7-2 and TRBJ2-3; D remains unclear. Per germline, CDR1 SGHTA and CDR2 FQGNSA. V was pared by 3 bases and J by 3 bases, with 10 bases between. CDR3 length: 14 residues. Written as DNA, the CDR3 is TGTGCCAGCAGCTTCGAGGCCCTAACAGATACGCAGTATTTT. Protein sequence: CASSFEALTDTQYF.

Remarks on this clonotype: Given the absence of the conserved phenylalanine or tryptophan at the CDR3 end, a read error is likely. The rearrangement uses TRBV12-3 or TRBV12-4 and TRBJ2-7; D unresolved. The CDR3 is made up of 14 amino acids. The CDR3 loop is CASSLGLPPYKQYL. CDR3 nucleotide sequence: TGTGCCAGCAGTTTGGGGTTGCCCCCCTACAAGCAGTACTTG.

As concerns this clonotype: In this CDR3 the conserved last residue, phenylalanine or tryptophan, is missing, so a read error is likely. This rearrangement joins TRBV7-9 to TRBJ1-6; no firm D call. V was shortened by 11 bases and J by 10 bases, with 9 bases between the two germline ends. In germline, CDR1 is SEHNR, CDR2 FQNEAQ (reference sequence). The CDR3 has 10 amino acids. CDR3 residues: CAALTSPLHI. The CDR3 region has the DNA TGTGCCGCCTTAACGTCACCCCTCCACATT.

Worth noting for this clonotype: This may be a read error: a much more frequent sequence differs by one nucleotide. V and J are TRBV7-9 and TRBJ1-6, with D perhaps matching TRBD1 (5 bases). The length of the CDR3 is 13 residues. Germline V CDR1 and CDR2: SEHNR, FQNEAQ (reference sequence). The CDR3: CTSSSGGNSPLHF. In DNA form, the CDR3 reads TGTACCAGCAGCTCGGGGGGGAATTCACCCCTCCACTTT.

Details on this clonotype: This clone may be a read error of a much larger clone one base away. This sequence joins TRBV6-1 and TRBJ2-7; tentatively, D is TRBD2 (6 bases). The germline gives CDR1 MNHNS, CDR2 SASEGT. The CDR3 extends over 15 amino acids. Between the trimmed V and J ends, which lost 3 bases and 6 bases, there was a span of 18 bases. CDR3 coding DNA: TGTGCCAGCAGTGAGGAGTTACGGGGACTTCTCGAGCAGTACTTC. It specifies CASSEELRGLLEQYF.

About this clonotype: At one of its ends the junction is not consistent with the germline gene, which may arise from a read error. The chain has TRBV28 and TRBJ1-1; D is undetermined. The germline gives CDR1 MDHEN, CDR2 SYDVKM. CDR3 size: 14 residues. CDR3 DNA: TGTGCCAGCAGTTCCCTTCCGGGCGCGGCTGAAGCTTCCTTT. It translates to CASSSLPGAAEASF. Drawing the rest from reference TRBV28 and TRBJ1-1, the complete variable domain is DVKVTQSSRYLVKRTGEKVFLECVQDMDHENMFWYRQDPGLGLRLIYFSYDVKMKEKGDIPEGYSVSREKKERFSLILESASTNQTSMYLCASSSLPGAAEASFGQGTRLTVV.

Worth noting for this clonotype: This may come from a read error, since a much larger clone is one base off. The rearrangement joins TRBV7-8 to TRBJ2-5, with TRBD1 matching 9 bases. This CDR3 has 16 amino acids. Per germline, CDR1 SGHVS and CDR2 FQNEAQ. The trim removed 0 bases at V and 1 base at J, leaving 3 bases unmatched. The CDR3 DNA follows: TGTGCCAGCAGCTTAGCTGGGACAGGGATCCAAGAGACCCAGTACTTC. Residues: CASSLAGTGIQETQYF.

For this clonotype: A much more abundant neighbour one base away suggests this may be a read error. The chain carries TRBV4-3 and TRBJ2-1; D perhaps matches TRBD2 (6 bases). The CDR3 contains 14 residues. Germline V gives CDR1 LGHNA, CDR2 YSLEER. CDR3 nucleotide sequence: TGCGCCAGCAGCCAGGGACTGACTAACAATGAGCATTTCTTC. Translating it yields CASSQGLTNNEHFF.

This clonotype is labeled medium-sized. The chain uses TRBV28 and TRBJ2-2; D not resolved. Trimming left V 3 bases short and J 7 bases short, with 6 bases between. This CDR3 is 12 amino acids long. Germline CDR1 reads MDHEN; CDR2 reads SYDVKM. As DNA, the CDR3 is TGTGCCAGCAGTTTGGGGTACGGGGAGCTGTTTTTT. This sequence encodes CASSLGYGELFF.

As regards this clonotype: Because it lacks the conserved phenylalanine or tryptophan at the end, this CDR3 is likely a read error. It is unclear where the CDR3 begins or ends on the DNA, so no DNA is shown, and the CDR3 is as TCRdb lists it. Here the CDR3 reads CASSAGTGTYYSNQPRYY. The chain employs TRBV6-6 and TRBJ1-5; the table's TRBD1 call for D was not verified on the DNA. Looked up from germline, CDR1 is MNHNY and CDR2 is SVGAGI (reference sequence). A total of 18 residues make up the CDR3, ends included.

The genes are TRBV11-2 and TRBJ2-7; TRBD2 might be the D (6 bases). This CDR3 has 16 residues. Germline CDR1 is SGHAT and CDR2 is FQNNGV. CDR3 DNA sequence: TGTGACAGTAGCCCCAAGGCGAGTAGCGGTATCTACGAGCAGTACTTC. The encoded protein is CDSSPKASSGIYEQYF.

The chain couples TRBV20-1 to TRBJ1-5; 9 nucleotides align to TRBD1. Germline V gene data show CDR1 as DFQATT and CDR2 as SNEGSKA (reference sequence). The trim removed 6 bases at V and 13 bases at J, leaving 10 bases unmatched. The CDR3 is made up of 12 amino acids. The CDR3 DNA reads TGCAGTGCCCGGGACAGGGATCAGTCACAGCATTTT. This translates into CSARDRDQSQHF.

The V call is TRBV11-2, the J call TRBJ2-5; D is uncertain. The CDR3 extends over 13 amino acids. Trimming removed 10 bases from V and 2 bases from J, with 14 bases in between. Germline V gene sequence: CDR1 SGHAT, CDR2 FQNNGV. CDR3 amino acids: CATRQSSQETQYF. The CDR3 DNA reads TGTGCCACCAGGCAGAGCTCTCAAGAGACCCAGTACTTC. The full variable domain, completed using reference TRBV11-2 and TRBJ2-5, is EAGVAQSPRYKIIEKRQSVAFWCNPISGHATLYWYQQILGQGPKLLIQFQNNGVVDDSQLPKDRFSAERLKGVDSTLKIQPAKLEDSAVYLCATRQSSQETQYFGPGTRLLVL.

Concerning this clonotype: A much bigger clone sits one base away, suggesting this may be a read error. The CDR3 is CATSDGDRGRTEAFF. Written as DNA, the CDR3 is TGTGCCACCAGTGATGGGGACAGGGGGCGGACTGAAGCTTTCTTT. The rearrangement joins TRBV24-1 to TRBJ1-1; 12 bases line up with TRBD1. This CDR3 is 15 amino acids long. The J segment lost 5 bases and the V segment lost 3 bases, leaving 3 bases of the junction unmatched. From germline, CDR1 is KGHDR and CDR2 SFDVKD.

On this clonotype: Given a much more abundant clone one base away, this may be a read error. This is likely a read error, given that the CDR3 carries no conserved phenylalanine or tryptophan at its end. The chain carries TRBV20-1 and TRBJ1-2; D uncertain. This CDR3 is built from 16 residues. Trimming stripped 0 bases from V and 0 bases from J, with 14 bases between. Germline V gene lookup returns CDR1 DFQATT and CDR2 SNEGSKA (reference sequence). CDR3 sequence: CSARDSVSGANYGYTS. CDR3 DNA: TGCAGTGCTAGAGATTCAGTGAGCGGAGCTAACTATGGCTACACCTCC.